This TCR beta chain was recorded in a study of cytomegalovirus exposure and HLA in healthy donors (dated by TCRdb to the late 2010s). General notes on the study: An earlier analysis of roughly 500 of the donors reported 250 to 350 Gb of sequence data and 100 million to 140 million unique TCR beta sequences from around 200 million T cells. Typing coverage differed by locus: A, B, C, DRB1 and DQB1 were typed in about 620-630 donors, DQA1 in roughly 500, DPA1 in around 580, and DPB1 in 472. The study was designed to test whether signatures of past pathogen exposure could be identified by cataloging public T cell receptors. To predict cytomegalovirus infection status, the study combined high-throughput TCR immunosequencing, statistical association of individual TCRs with disease status, and machine learning. A later genetic analysis used genome-wide SNP genotypes for about three fifths of the 666 donors, treating that subset as a discovery cohort. All discovery cohort repertoires had been generated on a single sequencing platform. On average, 235,054 unique TCR beta nucleotide sequences were sequenced per donor among more than 350 genotyped donors of the cohort, with roughly 18% of those sequences being non-productive. In the later analysis, no new phenotypic data were used to find candidate immune exposures; instead, reliance was placed on TCR beta sequences and their occurrence across donors. Of the roughly 400 genotyped donors, 81% fell in the genetic ancestry cluster associated with self-reported Caucasian donors. An early release that covered roughly 600 HLA-typed donors contained about 290 gigabases of sequencing data and 80 million or so unique TCR sequences. Four to six DR-DQ haplotypes were handled as single units for association and clustering, since linkage in the cohort was strong. Donor age, sex, ethnicity and CMV serostatus were compiled alongside the repertoire data. An earlier analysis of some 600 of the donors applied high-throughput TCR beta sequencing to assess whether each TCR beta V gene segment acted as functional or pseudogenic. Using immunosequencing, the study profiled T cell repertoires from 666 subjects and related those repertoires to cytomegalovirus serostatus. Both class I and class II loci were covered by HLA typing, at four-digit resolution. Along with the approximately 650-subject first cohort, a separate validation cohort of more than 90 different subjects was used. To study patterns of TCR occurrence, a later analysis re-analyzed previously published TCR beta repertoires from 700 or so donors and added high-resolution HLA genotyping. The investigation overall reported the following: In a later analysis, most CMV-associated TCR beta chains were found to appear HLA-restricted, with HLA associations seemingly driven largely by CMV exposure. The authors suggested that the approach could potentially be generalized to other disease states and immunological phenotypes. An earlier analysis of approximately 570 of the donors showed that most TCR beta V segments appeared in productive rearrangements either about 87% or about 30% of the time, which broadly matched IMGT annotations. In a later analysis, the rate of TCR association differed among HLA loci, with DRB1 alleles having the most associated TCRs and HLA-C alleles having the fewest. A cluster of highly shared sequence variants was judged likely to represent a technical artifact of the sequencing pipeline. This cohort had only TCR beta chains sequenced, and the lack of alpha or paired-chain data limited which features could be detected. In a later analysis, 16,951 TCR beta sequences were associated with specific HLA alleles at a false discovery rate of 0.05. Because HLA typing was unavailable for some donors at each locus, only the typed subset was used in association tests. An association between a missense DCLRE1C variant and V-gene and J-gene trimming of TCR beta chains was found in a later genetic analysis and replicated in an independent cohort. Immune exposure information for the cohort was limited to CMV serostatus. The 87-base-pair reads could not distinguish some IMGT-functional V segments, including TRBV6-2 and TRBV6-3, so those segments were excluded. According to a later genetic analysis, donors in an Asian-associated ancestry cluster had fewer N-insertions in productive TCRs than the approximately 630-donor mean. The presence/absence analyses assumed that sequencing depth was roughly uniform across donors, and that assumption may not be true. A further reported finding was that TCR beta sequences accurately predicted the HLA-A and HLA-B alleles for most subjects in the first cohort. In both the original and validation cohorts, the classifier was reported to diagnose cytomegalovirus status with high specificity and sensitivity. Across donors, most TCR sequences were observed very rarely, whereas some public TCRs were present in many individuals. Several of the top co-occurrence clusters appeared to be linked to parvovirus B19, influenza, CMV and Epstein-Barr virus, according to a later analysis. Correlated functional status among segregating V segments might be attributable to linkage disequilibrium, but an unknown experimental factor could not be ruled out. In vitro tests confirmed that a few of the cytomegalovirus-associated TCR beta chains recognize cytomegalovirus antigens. A later analysis found that HLA-associated TCR beta chains were more clonally expanded and had lower generation probabilities than equally common non-associated chains. Assigning TCR associations to individual alleles was difficult when HLA alleles, especially DR and DQ, strongly co-occurred. A total of 150 to 200 TCR beta chains were listed by the study as associated with cytomegalovirus. Some 15 rarely observed V segments, including chromosome 9 orphons, were excluded from the earlier analysis of some 590 of the donors because counts were too low.

As for this clone: Its antigen has not been determined. No quality values exist for individual bases; no much larger clone is one base distant.

The cohort comprised fewer than 700 healthy bone marrow donors. Cohort members were all nominally healthy when sampled, although unrecorded immune exposures were likely present. The donor was CMV seronegative and belonged to the group of 350 to 400 seronegative cohort members. A peripheral blood sample was collected from each donor, and TCR beta sequencing was performed on peripheral blood mononuclear cells. Genomic DNA extraction from the blood cell samples was performed with the Qiagen DNeasy Blood Extraction Kit. Its CDR3 holds 18 amino acids, cysteine through phenylalanine. CDR3 DNA is the only sequence kept; it has 54 bases, read in frame from the first base. V and J are trimmed by 2 bases and 1 base, and the gene matches miss 7 bases of the junction. The CDR1 and CDR2 encoded by the germline V gene are SGHAT and FQNNGV. To prepare the library, the immunoSEQ multiplex PCR assay was applied. For the multiplex PCR, a mixture combining 60 forward primers for TCR Vbeta segments and 13 reverse primers for TCR Jbeta segments was used. The CDR3 region of rearranged TCR beta genes was amplified from genomic DNA with a multiplex PCR assay. On the Illumina HiSeq System, the amplified TCR beta libraries were sequenced as 87-base-pair reads. Regarding the original processing steps: In a later analysis, tens of millions of unique TCR beta chains were counted across the 500 to 850 repertoires, and roughly 10 million of these chains were shared by at least two donors. To remove PCR and sequencing errors, raw reads were error-corrected and collapsed into unique sequences using a nearest-neighbor algorithm that merged closely related sequences. Alignment of CDR3 sequences to IMGT reference sequences was used to assign V, D and J gene segments. For a sequence to be retained, a match of at least six nucleotides to both a V gene segment and a J gene segment was required. Rearrangements were classified as productive when the CDR3 lacked stop codons and remained in frame with V and J, and all other rearrangements were classified as non-productive. Following IMGT convention, CDR3 was defined as the stretch from the second conserved V-encoded cysteine to the conserved J-encoded phenylalanine. The earlier analysis of about 620 of the donors excluded sequences that lacked an unambiguous match to a single V gene segment. An earlier analysis of roughly 590 of the donors called V segments functional above 56.7% productive rearrangements and segregating when the between-donor standard deviation exceeded 5%. A statistical classification framework was developed to diagnose cytomegalovirus status using the catalog of TCR beta chain sequences. In a later analysis, V and J genes were assigned by comparing TCR nucleotide sequences against IMGT/GENE-DB human TR gene sequences. Using the TCRdist pipeline, a later analysis assigned CDR3 sequences along with most-parsimonious VDJ recombination scenarios. In a later analysis, each TCR beta chain was defined by its CDR3 amino acid sequence together with its V-gene family, and reads without a unique V-gene family were excluded. A later analysis removed 600 or so highly shared, low-generation-probability nucleotide sequences to deal with suspected cross-contamination and a sequencing artifact. In a later analysis, a clonal expansion index for each public chain was calculated from normalized within-repertoire ranks of inferred template counts. Generation probabilities in a later analysis came from a VDJ recombination model fitted to out-of-frame rearrangements, and those results were checked against IGoR. In a later analysis, TCR-TCR, TCR-HLA and TCR-CMV co-occurrence was scored with hypergeometric tests, and a repertoire-size bias correction was applied to TCR pairs. To estimate false discovery rates, a later analysis permuted the HLA or CMV assignments 20 times. In a later analysis, co-occurring TCRs were grouped using DBSCAN, with TCRdist sequence similarity added in when clustering inside HLA-allele-positive subsets. Co-occurrence clustering excluded repertoires with fewer than 30,000 or more than 120,000 public chains, plus five with anomalous nucleotide sharing. This immuneACCESS table, as held by TCRdb, lists in-frame sequences with V and J called but not all clones. Of the missing ones, under half trace to an unresolved V gene in checked studies; the others have no known cause. The DNA gave D and trimming, while V, J and clone size come from that table. The sample records 150,000 to 200,000 clones, around 90% of which are singletons. The leading ten clones occupy more than 1% of the sample.

The receptor's source is a boy aged 2-15 years in good health and CMV-seronegative. The sequencing sample was made of PBMCs. The rearrangement combines TRBV11-2 with TRBJ2-3; 12 bases in the junction line up with TRBD2. CDR3 reads: CASSLLAGGARGTDTQYF. The sequenced DNA: TGTGCCAGCAGCTTACTAGCGGGGGGGGCCCGTGGCACAGATACGCAGTATTTT. The CDR3, completed at both ends by the reference TRBV11-2 and TRBJ2-3 genes, gives the full variable domain EAGVAQSPRYKIIEKRQSVAFWCNPISGHATLYWYQQILGQGPKLLIQFQNNGVVDDSQLPKDRFSAERLKGVDSTLKIQPAKLEDSAVYLCASSLLAGGARGTDTQYFGPGTRLTVL.